The 21 T cell receptor beta chains below come from one sample, sequenced in a study of CD8+CD57+ T cells in acquired aplastic anemia. TCR beta VDJ and CDR3 were profiled, and genomic DNA was the template. Using its own MiXCR run on the reads, TCRdb lists one record per CDR3 protein. The table records 150,000 or so distinct CDR3 sequences, 55% to 75% of them present only once. Sample: sorted CD4+, CD8+, or CD8+CD57+ T cells (not recorded which) from PBMCs. The receptors come from a human donor in good health.

This clonotype was seen ten or more times. The chain employs TRBV19 and TRBJ2-1; TRBD1 aligns across 9 bases. V lost 5 bases to trimming and J lost 5 bases; unmatched junction nucleotides: 10. CDR1 is LNHDA, CDR2 SQIVND, per germline (reference sequence). The CDR3 has 16 amino acids. The CDR3 region is CASSPGTGRWDNEQFF. DNA for the CDR3: TGTGCCAGTAGTCCGGGGACAGGGAGGTGGGACAATGAGCAGTTCTTC.

This sequence joins TRBV7-9 and TRBJ1-2; no definite D call. The CDR3 sequence is 15 residues long. Trimming took off 2 bases at V and 6 bases at J, with 16 bases between the two ends. Germline V CDR1 and CDR2: SEHNR, FQNEAQ (reference sequence). CDR3 sequence (DNA): TGTGCCAGCAGCTTAACACCGACCCCGTCTCATGGCTACACCTTC. The encoded protein is CASSLTPTPSHGYTF.

V and J are TRBV2 and TRBJ1-4; TRBD1 matches 8 bases. Germline CDR1 reads SNHLY; CDR2 reads FYNNEI. V dropped 7 bases and J dropped 2; count of bases not matched to a gene: 9. The CDR3 is made up of 16 amino acids. CDR3 DNA sequence: TGTGCCAGCAAATGGACAGGGACCCAGACTAATGAAAAACTGTTTTTT. Its translation: CASKWTGTQTNEKLFF.

CDR3 sequence: CSAFPGQSVNTEAFF. In nucleotides, the CDR3 is TGCAGTGCGTTTCCGGGACAGAGTGTGAACACTGAAGCTTTCTTT. The J gene is TRBJ1-1, the V gene TRBV20-1; TRBD1 matches at 7 bases. The CDR3 extends over 15 amino acids. V gave up 6 bases and J gave up 0 bases; unmatched junction bases: 10. Germline V gene data show CDR1 as DFQATT and CDR2 as SNEGSKA (reference sequence).

The rearrangement links TRBV15 to TRBJ2-5, with 11 bases matching TRBD1. Germline values: CDR1 LNHNV, CDR2 YYDKDF (reference sequence). The junction had 10 bases not matched to a gene; V was cut back by 2 bases and J by 5 bases. CDR3 size: 17 residues. The CDR3 spells CATSRLGQGAEKETQYF. DNA for the CDR3: TGTGCCACCAGCAGACTTGGACAGGGGGCGGAAAAGGAGACCCAGTACTTC.

The chain carries TRBV12-3 or TRBV12-4 and TRBJ2-5; D tentatively fits TRBD1 or TRBD2 (6 bases each). The CDR3 extends over 14 amino acids. Trimming stripped 3 bases from V and 5 bases from J, with 13 bases between. In DNA, the CDR3 is TGTGCCAGCAGTTTGGGGGGCGGATTGGAGACCCAGTACTTC. It specifies CASSLGGGLETQYF.

This rearrangement joins TRBV20-1 to TRBJ2-5, with D tentatively TRBD1 or TRBD2 (6 bases each). Trimming cost V 3 bases and J 10 bases, with 15 bases left between them. The CDR3 totals 12 residues. Germline V gives CDR1 DFQATT, CDR2 SNEGSKA (reference sequence). CDR3 coding DNA: TGCAGTGCTAGTCCTGCGAGGGGGGACCAGTACTTC. It codes for CSASPARGDQYF.

This chain joins TRBV7-9 and TRBJ1-5; D is possibly TRBD1 (6 bases). V lost 0 bases, J lost 4 bases, and 7 bases lay in between. This CDR3 has 14 amino acids. Per germline, CDR1 SEHNR and CDR2 FQNEAQ (reference sequence). In nucleotides, the CDR3 is TGTGCCAGCAGCTTAGCGCAGGGGAATCAGCCCCAGCATTTT. This encodes CASSLAQGNQPQHF. Filled out from reference TRBV7-9 and TRBJ1-5, the complete variable domain reads DTGVSQNPRHKITKRGQNVTFRCDPISEHNRLYWYRQTLGQGPEFLTYFQNEAQLEKSRLLSDRFSAERPKGSFSTLEIQRTEQGDSAMYLCASSLAQGNQPQHFGDGTRLSIL.

The chain recombines TRBV14 with TRBJ1-1; 7 bases fit TRBD1. The CDR3 sequence is 13 residues long. CDR1 is SGHDN, CDR2 FVKESK, per germline. The V and J ends lost 6 bases and 1 base, in that order; junction bases with no gene match: 2. The CDR3 DNA reads as TGTGCCAGCAGTCAGGGGGAGAACACTGAAGCTTTCTTT. Translation: CASSQGENTEAFF.

In DNA, the CDR3 is TGCAGTGCTAGACCACAGGGGCTAGATACGCAGTATTTT. Translation: CSARPQGLDTQYF. V usage is TRBV20-1 and J usage is TRBJ2-3; TRBD1 aligns across 7 bases. From germline, CDR1 is DFQATT and CDR2 SNEGSKA (reference sequence). The CDR3 is 13 residues long. The ends lost 2 bases at V and 5 bases at J; junction bases unmatched: 4.

The chain recombines TRBV27 with TRBJ2-1, with 8 bases lining up with TRBD2. Germline-derived CDR1 and CDR2 are MNHEY and SMNVEV (reference sequence). There are 14 residues in the CDR3. V trimming: 5 bases; J trimming: 9 bases; junction bases outside the gene matches: 9. For the CDR3, the DNA is TGTGCCAGCAGTCCGTTCCGGGAGGGCTTTGAGCAGTTCTTC. Translated, it gives CASSPFREGFEQFF.

The CDR3 DNA follows: TGTGCCAGCAGTTCACCCAACGGGGGCACAGATACGCAGTATTTT. Its translation: CASSSPNGGTDTQYF. The rearrangement links TRBV7-9 to TRBJ2-3, with a possible D match to TRBD2 (5 bases). The germline CDR1 and CDR2 sequences are SEHNR and FQNEAQ (reference sequence). Trimming pared 6 bases from V and 1 base from J, leaving 14 bases between. This CDR3 has 15 amino acids. Combining the CDR3 with reference TRBV7-9 and TRBJ2-3 gives the whole variable domain DTGVSQNPRHKITKRGQNVTFRCDPISEHNRLYWYRQTLGQGPEFLTYFQNEAQLEKSRLLSDRFSAERPKGSFSTLEIQRTEQGDSAMYLCASSSPNGGTDTQYFGPGTRLTVL.

V gene TRBV7-3 combines with J gene TRBJ2-7, with a weak D call TRBD1 (8 bases). CDR1 is SGHTA, CDR2 FQGTGA, per germline. There are 14 residues in the CDR3. V gave up 5 bases and J gave up 3 bases, with 14 bases separating them. CDR3 in amino acids: CASSAQGGDYEQYF. CDR3 in DNA: TGTGCCAGCAGCGCACAGGGGGGGGACTACGAGCAGTACTTC.

This clonotype is a singleton in its sample. One end of the junction does not line up with germline, which may come from a read error. The V and J genes are TRBV2 and TRBJ2-5, with TRBD2 matching over 10 bases. From germline, CDR1 is SNHLY and CDR2 FYNNEI. The CDR3 length is 16 residues. CDR3 nucleotides: TGTGCCACCAGTGATTTGGGGCTAGCGGGAGAAGAGACCCAGTACTTC. Translated, it gives CATSDLGLAGEETQYF. Full variable domain (rest looked up from reference TRBV2 and TRBJ2-5): EPEVTQTPSHQVTQMGQEVILRCVPISNHLYFYWYRQILGQKVEFLVSFYNNEISEKSEIFDDQFSVERPDGSNFTLKIRSTKLEDSAMYFCATSDLGLAGEETQYFGPGTRLLVL.

This clonotype was seen a handful of times. The chain links TRBV24-1 to TRBJ2-6, with D unclear. From germline, CDR1 is KGHDR and CDR2 SFDVKD. This CDR3 has 14 residues. Trimming pared 5 bases from V and 2 bases from J, leaving 6 bases between. The CDR3 is CATSAEPGANVLTF. The CDR3 region has the DNA TGTGCCACCAGTGCTGAACCTGGGGCCAACGTCCTGACTTTC.

This clonotype was picked up many times. This rearrangement joins TRBV19 to TRBJ2-1; possible D gene TRBD2, 5 bases. Trimming removed 1 base at V and 7 bases at J, with 14 bases between. CDR3 length: 15 amino acids. Per the germline V gene, CDR1 is LNHDA and CDR2 is SQIVND (reference sequence). In DNA, the CDR3 is TGTGCCAGTAGTATAGGCCCGGGGAGTGTTAATGAGCAGTTCTTC. This encodes CASSIGPGSVNEQFF.

The chain is built from TRBV7-2 and TRBJ1-2, with D perhaps matching TRBD1 (6 bases). The germline CDR1 and CDR2 sequences are SGHTA and FQGNSA. Trimming pared 1 base from V and 6 bases from J, leaving 9 bases between. The CDR3 covers 13 residues. The CDR3 DNA sequence: TGTGCCAGCAGCTTAGAAGGGACAAATGGCTACACCTTC. This encodes CASSLEGTNGYTF. The whole variable domain, remainder taken from reference TRBV7-2 and TRBJ1-2, is GAGVSQSPSNKVTEKGKDVELRCDPISGHTALYWYRQSLGQGLEFLIYFQGNSAPDKSGLPSDRFSAERTGGSVSTLTIQRTQQEDSAVYLCASSLEGTNGYTFGSGTRLTVV.

This clonotype has a single count. CDR3 bases: TGCGCCAGCAGTTACGGACTAGGTCTTACGGAGACCCAGTACTTC. It translates to CASSYGLGLTETQYF. The chain couples TRBV4-3 to TRBJ2-5, with 7 bases aligning to TRBD2. Trimming cost V 6 bases and J 5 bases; bases outside gene matches: 12. This CDR3 is built from 15 residues. Germline assignment: CDR1 LGHNA and CDR2 YSLEER.

The rearrangement joins TRBV10-3 to TRBJ2-7; perhaps TRBD1 as D (6 bases). The V gene lost 4 bases and the J gene lost 1 base, with 8 bases spanning the gap. Germline CDR1 is ENHRY and CDR2 is SYGVKD. The CDR3 covers 13 residues. The CDR3 nucleotides read TGTGCCATCAGTGTGCAGGGGTCCTACGAGCAGTACTTC. This gives the protein CAISVQGSYEQYF.

This clonotype has just a few counts. The J gene is TRBJ1-2, the V gene TRBV29-1; 9 bases agree with TRBD1. The CDR3 extends over 12 amino acids. With V trimmed by 4 bases and J by 6 bases, 3 bases remained unmatched. Per the germline V gene, CDR1 is SQVTM and CDR2 is ANQGSEA. CDR3 in DNA: TGCAGCGTTGGGACAGGGGAGAATGGCTACACCTTC. Its translation is CSVGTGENGYTF.

A single count supports this clonotype. This chain connects TRBV10-3 to TRBJ2-1; no clear D. The V and J ends lost 7 bases and 0 bases respectively, with 10 bases between them. The CDR3 consists of 14 residues. Germline V gives CDR1 ENHRY, CDR2 SYGVKD. The chain's CDR3 is CAIKPSNSYNEQFF. The CDR3 DNA reads as TGTGCCATCAAACCGTCCAACTCCTACAATGAGCAGTTCTTC.